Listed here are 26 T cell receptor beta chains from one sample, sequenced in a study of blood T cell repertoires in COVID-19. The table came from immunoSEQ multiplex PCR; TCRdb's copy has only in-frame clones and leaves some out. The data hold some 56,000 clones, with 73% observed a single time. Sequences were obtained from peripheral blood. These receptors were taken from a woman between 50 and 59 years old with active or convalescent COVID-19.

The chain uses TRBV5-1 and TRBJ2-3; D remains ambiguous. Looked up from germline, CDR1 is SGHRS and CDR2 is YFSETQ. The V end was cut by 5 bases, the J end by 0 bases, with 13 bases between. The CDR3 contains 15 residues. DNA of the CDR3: TGCGCCAGCAGACTTACGGTCTCCAGCACAGATACGCAGTATTTT. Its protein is CASRLTVSSTDTQYF.

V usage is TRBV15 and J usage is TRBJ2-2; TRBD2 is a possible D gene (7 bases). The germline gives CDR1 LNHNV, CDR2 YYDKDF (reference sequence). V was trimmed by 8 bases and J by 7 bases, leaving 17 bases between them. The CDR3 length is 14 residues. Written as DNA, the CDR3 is TGTGCCACCGCCGTAGGGGGGGCGTTCGGGGAGCTGTTTTTT. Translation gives CATAVGGAFGELFF.

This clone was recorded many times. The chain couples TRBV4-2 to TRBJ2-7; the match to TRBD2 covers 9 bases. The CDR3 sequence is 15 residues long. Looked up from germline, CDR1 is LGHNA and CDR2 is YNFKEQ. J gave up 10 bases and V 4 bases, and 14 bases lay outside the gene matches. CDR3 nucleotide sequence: TGTGCCAGCAGCCCTGGAAGTAGCGGGAGCCATGTTCAGTACTTC. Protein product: CASSPGSSGSHVQYF.

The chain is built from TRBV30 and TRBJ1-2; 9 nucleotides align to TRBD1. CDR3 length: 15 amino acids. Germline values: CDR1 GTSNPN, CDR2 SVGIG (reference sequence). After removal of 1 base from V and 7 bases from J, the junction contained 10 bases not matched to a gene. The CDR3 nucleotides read TGTGCCTGGAGTGCCCCCCCGGACAGGGGCGGTGGCTACACCTTC. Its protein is CAWSAPPDRGGGYTF.

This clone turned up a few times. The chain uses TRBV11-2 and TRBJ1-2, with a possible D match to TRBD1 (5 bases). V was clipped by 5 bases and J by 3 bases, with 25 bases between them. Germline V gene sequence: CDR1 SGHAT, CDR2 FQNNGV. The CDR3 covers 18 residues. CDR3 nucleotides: TGTGCCAGCAGCGCTTTTCCCGGGACTTTCTTGGCTGACTATGGCTACACCTTC. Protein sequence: CASSAFPGTFLADYGYTF.

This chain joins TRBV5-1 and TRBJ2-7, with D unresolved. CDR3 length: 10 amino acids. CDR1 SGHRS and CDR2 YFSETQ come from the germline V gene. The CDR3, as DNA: TGCGTTAGCTTGGCTGACGAGCAGTACTTC. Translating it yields CVSLADEQYF.

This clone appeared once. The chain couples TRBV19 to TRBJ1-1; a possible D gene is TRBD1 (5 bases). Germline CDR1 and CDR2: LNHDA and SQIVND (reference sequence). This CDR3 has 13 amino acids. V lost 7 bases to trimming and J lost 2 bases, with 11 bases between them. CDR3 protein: CASNDRPNTEAFF. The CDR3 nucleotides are TGTGCCAGTAACGACAGACCAAACACTGAAGCTTTCTTT.

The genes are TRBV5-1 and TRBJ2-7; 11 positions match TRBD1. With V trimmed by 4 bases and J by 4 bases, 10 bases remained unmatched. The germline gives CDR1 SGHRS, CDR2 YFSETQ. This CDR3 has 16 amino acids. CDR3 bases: TGCGCCAGCAGCCCGAGGGGACAGGGGGATCCATACGAGCAGTACTTC. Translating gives CASSPRGQGDPYEQYF. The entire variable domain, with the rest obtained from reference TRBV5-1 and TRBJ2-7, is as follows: KAGVTQTPRYLIKTRGQQVTLSCSPISGHRSVSWYQQTPGQGLQFLFEYFSETQRNKGNFPGRFSGRQFSNSRSEMNVSTLELGDSALYLCASSPRGQGDPYEQYFGPGTRLTVT.

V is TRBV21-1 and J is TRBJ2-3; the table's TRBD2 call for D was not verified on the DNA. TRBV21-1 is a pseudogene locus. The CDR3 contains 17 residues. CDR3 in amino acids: CASSNRVRRGTTDTQYF. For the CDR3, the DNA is TGTGCCAGCAGCAACCGGGTTAGGAGGGGAACCACAGATACGCAGTATTTT.

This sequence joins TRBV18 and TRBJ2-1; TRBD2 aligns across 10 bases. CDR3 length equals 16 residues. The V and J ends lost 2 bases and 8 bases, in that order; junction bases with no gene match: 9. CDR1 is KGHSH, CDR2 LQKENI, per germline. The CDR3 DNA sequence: TGTGCCAGCTCACCAAAGGGGGCTAGCGGGAGCTATGAGCAGTTCTTC. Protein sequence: CASSPKGASGSYEQFF.

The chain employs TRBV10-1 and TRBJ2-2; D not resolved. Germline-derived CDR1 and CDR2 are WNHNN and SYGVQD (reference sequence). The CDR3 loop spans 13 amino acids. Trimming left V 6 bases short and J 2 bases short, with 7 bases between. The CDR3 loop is CASRPSNTGELFF. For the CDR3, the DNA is TGCGCCAGCAGGCCCAGTAACACCGGGGAGCTGTTTTTT.

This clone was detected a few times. Written as DNA, the CDR3 is TGTGCCAGCAGCTTGGCGGCAGGGGTATACACCGGGGAGCTGTTTTTT. Translated, it gives CASSLAAGVYTGELFF. The gene calls are TRBV5-5 and TRBJ2-2, with a weak D call TRBD1 (6 bases). V lost 0 bases and J 3 bases, leaving 12 bases between the germline ends. Germline V gene data show CDR1 as SGHKS and CDR2 as YYEKEE (reference sequence). The CDR3 covers 16 residues.

CDR3 in amino acids: CATSDPRQGAVTGELFF. DNA of the CDR3: TGTGCCACCAGTGACCCCCGACAGGGGGCGGTCACCGGGGAGCTGTTTTTT. The rearrangement uses TRBV24-1 and TRBJ2-2; 10 nucleotides align to TRBD1. Germline values: CDR1 KGHDR, CDR2 SFDVKD. J gave up 4 bases and V 4 bases, and 8 bases lay outside the gene matches. The CDR3 runs 17 residues.

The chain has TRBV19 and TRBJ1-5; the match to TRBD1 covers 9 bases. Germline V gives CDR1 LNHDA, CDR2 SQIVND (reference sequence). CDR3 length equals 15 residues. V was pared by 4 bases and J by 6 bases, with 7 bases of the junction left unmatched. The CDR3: CASSTGTGNGQPQHF. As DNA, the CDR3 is TGTGCCAGTAGTACTGGGACAGGGAACGGTCAGCCCCAGCATTTT.

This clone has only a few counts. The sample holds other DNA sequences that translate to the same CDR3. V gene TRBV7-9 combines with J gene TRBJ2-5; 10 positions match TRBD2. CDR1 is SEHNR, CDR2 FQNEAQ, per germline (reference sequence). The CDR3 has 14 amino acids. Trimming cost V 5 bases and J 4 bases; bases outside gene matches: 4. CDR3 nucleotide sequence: TGTGCCAGCAGCCCTCGGACTAGCGGAGAGACCCAGTACTTC. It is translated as CASSPRTSGETQYF.

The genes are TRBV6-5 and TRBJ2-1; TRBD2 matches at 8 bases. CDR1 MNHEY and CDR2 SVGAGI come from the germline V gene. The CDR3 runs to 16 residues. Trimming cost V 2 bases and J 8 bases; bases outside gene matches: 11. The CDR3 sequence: CASSYRVTGRGDEQFF. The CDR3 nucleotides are TGTGCCAGCAGTTACCGGGTGACCGGGAGGGGCGATGAGCAGTTCTTC.

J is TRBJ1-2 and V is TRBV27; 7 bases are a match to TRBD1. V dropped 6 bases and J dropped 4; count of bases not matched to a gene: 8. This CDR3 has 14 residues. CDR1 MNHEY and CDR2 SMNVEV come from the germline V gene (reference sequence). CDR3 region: CASRPRRQGYGYTF. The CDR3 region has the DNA TGTGCCAGCAGACCTCGTCGACAGGGCTATGGCTACACCTTC.

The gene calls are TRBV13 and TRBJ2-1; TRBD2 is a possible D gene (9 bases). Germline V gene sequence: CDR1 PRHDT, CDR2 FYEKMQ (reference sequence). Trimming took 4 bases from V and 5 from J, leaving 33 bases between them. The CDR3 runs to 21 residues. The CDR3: CASSSRRTGTGTSSFHNEQFF. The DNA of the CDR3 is TGTGCCAGCAGCTCGAGACGGACAGGGACCGGGACTAGCTCGTTCCACAATGAGCAGTTCTTC.

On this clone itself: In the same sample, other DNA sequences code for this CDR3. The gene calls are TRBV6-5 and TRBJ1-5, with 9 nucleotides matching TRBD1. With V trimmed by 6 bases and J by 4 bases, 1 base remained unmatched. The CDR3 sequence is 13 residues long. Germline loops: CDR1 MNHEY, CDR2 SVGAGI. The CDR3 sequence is CASRGTGNQPQHF. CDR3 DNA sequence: TGTGCCAGCAGGGGGACAGGGAATCAGCCCCAGCATTTT.

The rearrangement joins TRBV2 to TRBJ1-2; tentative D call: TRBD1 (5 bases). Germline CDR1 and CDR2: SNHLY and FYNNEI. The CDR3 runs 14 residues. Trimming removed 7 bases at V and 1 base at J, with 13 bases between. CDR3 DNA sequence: TGTGCCAGCACCGGAGGGGTGAATAACTATGGCTACACCTTC. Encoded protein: CASTGGVNNYGYTF.

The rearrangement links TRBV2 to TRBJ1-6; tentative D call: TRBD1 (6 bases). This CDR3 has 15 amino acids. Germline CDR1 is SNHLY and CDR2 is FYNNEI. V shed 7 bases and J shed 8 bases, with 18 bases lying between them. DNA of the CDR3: TGTGCCAGCAAGCCAACACAGGGTGGGGATTCACCCCTCCACTTT. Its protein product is CASKPTQGGDSPLHF.

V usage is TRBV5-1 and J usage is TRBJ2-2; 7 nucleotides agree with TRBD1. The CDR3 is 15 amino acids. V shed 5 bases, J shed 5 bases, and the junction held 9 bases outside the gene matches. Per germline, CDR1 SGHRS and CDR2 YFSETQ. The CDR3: CASSNRGEGTGELFF. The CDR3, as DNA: TGCGCCAGCAGTAACAGGGGTGAAGGAACCGGGGAGCTGTTTTTT.

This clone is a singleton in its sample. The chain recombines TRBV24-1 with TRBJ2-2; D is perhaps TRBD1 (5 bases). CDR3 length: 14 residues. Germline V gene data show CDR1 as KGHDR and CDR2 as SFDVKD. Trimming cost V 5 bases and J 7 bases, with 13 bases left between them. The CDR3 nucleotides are TGTGCCACCAGTGGCCCGGCAGGGAACGGGGAGCTGTTTTTT. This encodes CATSGPAGNGELFF.

The CDR3 DNA sequence: TGCAGCGTTGGGCAGCCCGGGGGCACCGGGGAGCTGTTTTTT. Translating gives CSVGQPGGTGELFF. The chain couples TRBV29-1 to TRBJ2-2; the D gene is possibly TRBD2 (6 bases). CDR1 and CDR2 from the germline V gene are SQVTM and ANQGSEA. Trimming cost V 4 bases and J 4 bases, with 13 bases left between them. CDR3 length: 14 residues.

CDR3 loop: CASSSLQEDNSPLHF. The CDR3 nucleotides are TGTGCCAGTAGTTCCCTTCAGGAGGATAATTCACCCCTCCACTTT. V usage is TRBV19 and J usage is TRBJ1-6; D uncertain. V shed 5 bases and J shed 5 bases, with 13 bases lying between them. This CDR3 is built from 15 residues. Germline V CDR1 and CDR2: LNHDA, SQIVND (reference sequence).

The CDR3 DNA follows: TGTGCCAGCAGCTTAGGACTAGCGGGATCCGTGACCCAGTACTTC. Translation: CASSLGLAGSVTQYF. V usage is TRBV7-9 and J usage is TRBJ2-5, with 11 nucleotides matching TRBD2. Germline CDR1 SEHNR, CDR2 FQNEAQ (reference sequence). This CDR3 has 15 residues. The junction had 5 bases not matched to a gene; V was cut back by 1 base and J by 7 bases.